The subject of this entry is one T cell receptor beta chain. Antigen specificity is unknown. This specimen belongs to a study of T-cell reconstitution after alpha-beta-depleted transplantation in children. Study-wide results and caveats: Reports say that about two months after transplant, the alpha-beta T cells came out of several hundred graft clones that had expanded. Some patients owed their high day-60 TCRbeta diversity to surviving recipient T cells and thymic progenitors.

During its preparation, the TCRbeta library received unique molecular identifiers. TCRdb independently ran MiXCR on the PCR reads; one entry per CDR3 protein. The table has approximately 500,000 distinct CDR3 sequences, roughly 30% seen once. The CDR3 contains 17 residues. Germline CDR1 is SGHRS and CDR2 is YFSETQ. Trimming removed 7 bases from V and 4 bases from J; junction bases left unmatched: 14. Sequencing was performed on PBMCs, taken before TCRalphabeta/CD19-depleted stem cell transplant. The chain combines TRBV5-1 with TRBJ2-5, with 12 bases lining up with TRBD2. The sequence was collected from a boy in the first two years of life with Wiskott-Aldrich syndrome, due to receive a stem cell transplant. CDR3 DNA: TGCGCCAGCCGGCTTGATCCTAGCGGGAGGGCAGGAGAGACCCAGTACTTC. It yields the protein CASRLDPSGRAGETQYF.